The 21 T cell receptor beta chains below were found in one sample sequenced in a study of blood T cell repertoires in COVID-19. Some clones are missing from TCRdb's copy, which holds only in-frame ones; the method was immunoSEQ multiplex PCR. The sample includes 190,000 or so clones, about three quarters seen only once; the top ten take around 2.8%. The sequenced material came from peripheral blood. All receptors derive from an elderly woman with active or convalescent COVID-19.

In this sample, this clone turned up once. The chain links TRBV5-6 to TRBJ1-5; 8 bases are shared with TRBD1. V shed 1 base, J shed 4 bases, and the junction held 4 bases outside the gene matches. Germline CDR1 SGHDT, CDR2 YYEEEE. The CDR3 spans 15 residues. The CDR3, as DNA: TGTGCCAGCAGCTTGAGGACAGGGATAAATCAGCCCCAGCATTTT. This translates into CASSLRTGINQPQHF.

The chain joins TRBV5-1 to TRBJ2-1; 9 bases are shared with TRBD1. Trimming took 5 bases from V and 5 from J; bases not matched to a gene: 5. The CDR3 loop spans 14 amino acids. CDR1 and CDR2 (germline): SGHRS, YFSETQ. In DNA form, the CDR3 reads TGCGCCAGCAGTTCCGGGACAGGGAACAATGAGCAGTTCTTC. Its protein is CASSSGTGNNEQFF.

The table lists this clone with a few counts. The chain employs TRBV7-9 and TRBJ1-5, with D uncertain. The V gene's germline CDR1 is SEHNR and CDR2 FQNEAQ (reference sequence). Trimming shortened V by 5 bases and J by 5 bases, and 10 bases separated the two germline ends. The length of the CDR3 is 13 residues. Here the CDR3 DNA reads TGTGCCAGCAGCACCGACACTTATCAGCCCCAGCATTTT. Protein: CASSTDTYQPQHF.

The rearrangement uses TRBV7-9 and TRBJ1-1; 8 bases align to TRBD1. There are 13 residues in the CDR3. The germline V gene encodes CDR1 SEHNR and CDR2 FQNEAQ (reference sequence). V lost 0 bases to trimming and J lost 6 bases; unmatched junction nucleotides: 0. The CDR3 coding sequence is TGTGCCAGCAGCTTAGCGACAGGGGCTGAAGCTTTCTTT. Residues: CASSLATGAEAFF.

This chain joins TRBV5-1 and TRBJ1-3, with 7 bases aligning to TRBD1. Germline loops: CDR1 SGHRS, CDR2 YFSETQ. The ends lost 7 bases at V and 0 bases at J; junction bases unmatched: 4. The CDR3 has 14 residues. CDR3 DNA: TGCGCCAGCGCACAGGGGCCCTCTGGAAACACCATATATTTT. It specifies CASAQGPSGNTIYF.

This clone was seen only a few times. This sequence joins TRBV2 and TRBJ2-7; 8 nucleotides align to TRBD1. V gave up 8 bases and J gave up 6 bases; unmatched junction bases: 3. This CDR3 comprises 11 residues. The germline CDR1 and CDR2 sequences are SNHLY and FYNNEI. Here the CDR3 DNA reads TGTGCCAGCCTCCAGGGGGCCGAGCAGTACTTC. It codes for CASLQGAEQYF.

V and J are TRBV5-5 and TRBJ2-1, with D perhaps TRBD1 (6 bases). In germline, CDR1 is SGHKS, CDR2 YYEKEE (reference sequence). The CDR3 loop spans 18 amino acids. Trimming left V 0 bases short and J 7 bases short, with 23 bases between. DNA for the CDR3: TGTGCCAGCAGCTTGGCGCCTCACCGGGACAAGGGTTTGAATGAGCAGTTCTTC. Its protein product is CASSLAPHRDKGLNEQFF.

This rearrangement joins TRBV18 to TRBJ2-3; D unresolved. The tail of the sequence fits TRBJ1-5 better, so the J call may be wrong. Germline-derived CDR1 and CDR2 are KGHSH and LQKENI. The CDR3 length is 14 residues. CDR3 nucleotide sequence: TGTGCCAGCTCATTACTGGCTAGCACAGATACGCAGCATTTT. Its protein is CASSLLASTDTQHF.

The genes are TRBV5-6 and TRBJ1-6; the match to TRBD1 covers 10 bases. Per the germline V gene, CDR1 is SGHDT and CDR2 is YYEEEE. V was pared by 4 bases and J by 8 bases, with 9 bases of the junction left unmatched. This CDR3 contains 16 residues. CDR3 loop: CASSPGTGAWDSPLHF. CDR3 DNA: TGTGCCAGCAGCCCCGGGACAGGGGCATGGGATTCACCCCTCCACTTT.

This clone was detected once. This chain links TRBV19 with TRBJ2-6, with a weak D call TRBD1 (5 bases). This CDR3 comprises 15 residues. Germline CDR1 reads LNHDA; CDR2 reads SQIVND (reference sequence). Trimming pared 6 bases from V and 0 bases from J, leaving 9 bases between. The CDR3 nucleotides read TGTGCCAGTAGCGACAGTTCCTCTGGGGCCAACGTCCTGACTTTC. Translating it yields CASSDSSSGANVLTF.

The chain joins TRBV24-1 to TRBJ1-2, with D hard to call. Trimming removed 1 base at V and 6 bases at J, with 8 bases between. Germline CDR1 is KGHDR and CDR2 is SFDVKD. The CDR3 is 13 amino acids. This CDR3 reads CATSDFGLDGYTF. For the CDR3, the DNA is TGTGCCACCAGTGATTTTGGGCTGGATGGCTACACCTTC.

This clone was detected ten times or more. This rearrangement joins TRBV5-1 to TRBJ2-3; D might be TRBD2 (6 bases). V was clipped by 6 bases and J by 0 bases, with 17 bases between them. CDR1 and CDR2 (germline): SGHRS, YFSETQ. The CDR3 runs to 16 residues. The DNA of the CDR3 is TGCGCCAGCAACGCGGAGGGCGATATTAGCACAGATACGCAGTATTTT. This encodes CASNAEGDISTDTQYF.

This chain joins TRBV5-1 and TRBJ1-4; 12 nucleotides line up with TRBD1. The length of the CDR3 is 15 residues. Germline CDR1 SGHRS, CDR2 YFSETQ. Unmatched junction bases numbered 2, after V lost 0 bases and J lost 8 bases. CDR3 residues: CASSLDGTGGEKLFF. As DNA, the CDR3 is TGCGCCAGCAGCTTGGACGGGACAGGGGGCGAAAAACTGTTTTTT.

The gene calls are TRBV19 and TRBJ2-1, with D tentatively TRBD1 (6 bases). This CDR3 region has 15 residues. CDR1 and CDR2 (germline): LNHDA, SQIVND (reference sequence). V was trimmed by 5 bases and J by 5 bases, leaving 16 bases between them. CDR3 in amino acids: CASSPPQDRNNEQFF. The CDR3 DNA follows: TGTGCCAGTAGTCCCCCCCAGGACAGAAACAATGAGCAGTTCTTC.

This chain links TRBV30 with TRBJ1-1; TRBD1 matches at 12 bases. CDR3 length equals 18 residues. V shed 3 bases, J shed 9 bases, and the junction held 20 bases outside the gene matches. Germline values: CDR1 GTSNPN, CDR2 SVGIG (reference sequence). The DNA for the CDR3 is TGTGCCTGGAGCGCTAGAACCGGGACAGGGGGCGGTGGTCTTCAAGCTTTCTTT. Encoded protein: CAWSARTGTGGGGLQAFF.

This clone has ten or more counts. V and J are TRBV10-3 and TRBJ2-5, with D tentatively TRBD1 (6 bases). The CDR3 is 16 residues long. V lost 5 bases to trimming and J lost 7 bases, with 23 bases between them. CDR1 is ENHRY and CDR2 is SYGVKD in the germline V gene. The CDR3 DNA is TGTGCCATCAGTCAAGCCACTTACAGGGACCGGGGGACCCAGTACTTC. It specifies CAISQATYRDRGTQYF.

The chain links TRBV6-1 to TRBJ1-4; D uncertain. This CDR3 has 20 amino acids. Looked up from germline, CDR1 is MNHNS and CDR2 is SASEGT. V gave up 1 base and J gave up 6 bases, with 27 bases separating them. For the CDR3, the DNA is TGTGCCAGCAGTGAAGACGACCCGGGAGGGCGGCTTGGTCGCGATGAAAAACTGTTTTTT. It translates to CASSEDDPGGRLGRDEKLFF.

The rearrangement links TRBV5-1 to TRBJ2-3; 9 nucleotides agree with TRBD1. This CDR3 is built from 15 residues. Germline trimming cut 5 bases from V and 6 bases from J; bases unmatched to any gene: 10. The germline CDR1 and CDR2 sequences are SGHRS and YFSETQ. CDR3: CASRTGDRVPDTQYF. CDR3 DNA: TGCGCCAGCAGGACTGGGGACAGGGTCCCCGATACGCAGTATTTT.

This clone was recorded a few times. V is TRBV5-4 and J is TRBJ2-1, with D tentatively TRBD1 (6 bases). The V and J ends lost 5 bases and 5 bases respectively, with 14 bases between them. CDR1 and CDR2 from the germline V gene are SGHNT and YYREEE (reference sequence). CDR3 length: 14 residues. CDR3 DNA: TGTGCCAGCAGGCAGGGGTTCAGTGACAATGAGCAGTTCTTC. Translation: CASRQGFSDNEQFF.

The chain employs TRBV6-6 and TRBJ2-1; 11 bases fit TRBD2. Germline V gene lookup returns CDR1 MNHNY and CDR2 SVGAGI (reference sequence). Trimming removed 6 bases from V and 5 bases from J; junction bases left unmatched: 6. This CDR3 has 15 amino acids. CDR3 region: CASRTKTSGDNEQFF. CDR3 DNA: TGTGCCAGCAGAACTAAGACTAGCGGGGACAATGAGCAGTTCTTC.

This chain connects TRBV2 to TRBJ1-2; possibly TRBD1 for D (5 bases). Germline values: CDR1 SNHLY, CDR2 FYNNEI. With 7 bases removed from V and 6 bases from J, the gap between germline ends came to 12 bases. The CDR3 totals 12 residues. This CDR3 is CASKTPGHGYTF. CDR3 DNA sequence: TGTGCCAGCAAGACACCAGGGCATGGCTACACCTTC.